This T cell receptor beta chain emerged from a study of immune heterogeneity within non-small cell lung tumors. Notes on the study in general: Recurring identical dominant CDR3 beta clonotypes were observed across tumor sites within a patient, together with site-unique high-frequency clones. Each patient largely had their own distinct set of high-frequency T-cell receptor beta clonotypes.

The CDR3 spans 15 residues. Germline loops: CDR1 SEHNR, CDR2 FQNEAQ (reference sequence). J lost 3 bases, V lost 9 bases, and 11 bases had no gene match. Details on this clonotype: Its target is not known.

Template material comprised bulk tumor genomic DNA at approximately 600 ng per sample. Each primary tumor yielded several biopsies, collected far apart from one another at surgery. Samples came from untreated patients having curative surgery for newly diagnosed non-small cell lung cancer. Individuals who provided samples were patients with newly diagnosed non-small cell lung cancer who were having surgery with curative intent. For the TCR beta CDR3, multiplex PCR with 32 V and 13 J primers performed the amplification. TCRdb fed the multiplex PCR reads into MiXCR, producing one record per CDR3 protein. The sample includes roughly 13,000 distinct CDR3 sequences, around a fifth seen only once; the top ten take 4.6%.

The sample taken for sequencing was lung tumor tissue. This chain connects TRBV7-9 to TRBJ2-1, with 7 bases that match TRBD2. The TCR was taken from a man aged 55 to 69 with non-small cell lung cancer. CDR3 nucleotide sequence: TGTGCCAGAAGCCCGGGGCTAGCGGACTACAATGAGCAGTTCTTC. Translation gives CARSPGLADYNEQFF.